The rows below give T cell receptor beta chains drawn from one sample of a study of T cells in Graves' hyperthyroidism and ophthalmopathy. Each CDR3 protein gets one entry after TCRdb re-called the multiplex PCR reads with MiXCR. The sample lists approximately 720,000 distinct CDR3 sequences; over 15% were seen once. Sequencing input: blood. These receptors came from a woman between 45 and 65 years old with Graves' hyperthyroidism that later progressed to Graves' ophthalmopathy. Each CDR3 is given with its conserved first and last residue. A D gene is named only where the DNA matches it firmly. The size entry is marked missing in some rows and otherwise reads once, few, many or a size class.

>.|.|TRBV19|TRBJ1-1
TGTGCCAGTAGTTTAACCCCAGCCGGCTTCGACACTGAAGCTTTCTTT
CASSLTPAGFDTEAFF
>few|.|TRBV5-1|TRBJ2-7
TGCGCCAGCAGCTTGGTGTCGGACTCCTACGAGCAGTACTTC
CASSLVSDSYEQYF
>many|TRBD1|TRBV5-4|TRBJ2-5
TGTGCCAGCAGCGTTATAACAGGGGGCGCGGAGACCCAGTACTTC
CASSVITGGAETQYF
>few|TRBD1|TRBV29-1|TRBJ1-5
TGCAGCGTCGTTGACTCGGGCCAGGGGGCGAATCAGCCCCAGCATTTT
CSVVDSGQGANQPQHF
>many|TRBD1|TRBV30|TRBJ1-3
TGTGCCTGGGATACAGGGGCCCGAAACACCATATATTTT
CAWDTGARNTIYF
>many|TRBD1|TRBV12-3/TRBV12-4|TRBJ1-1
TGTGCCAGCAGTTGGAGGACAGGGGGCGCGGGCACTGAAGCTTTCTTT
CASSWRTGGAGTEAFF
>few|.|TRBV2|TRBJ2-2
TGTGCCAGCAGACAGGGGGGGGACACCGGGGAGCTGTTTTTT
CASRQGGDTGELFF
>many|TRBD1|TRBV5-1|TRBJ2-3
TGCGCCAGCAGCTCCTACAGGGGGGACACAGATACGCAGTATTTT
CASSSYRGDTDTQYF
>few|.|TRBV7-2|TRBJ1-1
TGTGCCAGCAGCTTAGTGATGGGTGTCGACACTGAAGCTTTCTTT
CASSLVMGVDTEAFF
>many|.|TRBV12-3/TRBV12-4|TRBJ2-6
TGTGCCAGCACCATGACTGGGTCTGGGGCCAACGTCCTGACTTTC
CASTMTGSGANVLTF